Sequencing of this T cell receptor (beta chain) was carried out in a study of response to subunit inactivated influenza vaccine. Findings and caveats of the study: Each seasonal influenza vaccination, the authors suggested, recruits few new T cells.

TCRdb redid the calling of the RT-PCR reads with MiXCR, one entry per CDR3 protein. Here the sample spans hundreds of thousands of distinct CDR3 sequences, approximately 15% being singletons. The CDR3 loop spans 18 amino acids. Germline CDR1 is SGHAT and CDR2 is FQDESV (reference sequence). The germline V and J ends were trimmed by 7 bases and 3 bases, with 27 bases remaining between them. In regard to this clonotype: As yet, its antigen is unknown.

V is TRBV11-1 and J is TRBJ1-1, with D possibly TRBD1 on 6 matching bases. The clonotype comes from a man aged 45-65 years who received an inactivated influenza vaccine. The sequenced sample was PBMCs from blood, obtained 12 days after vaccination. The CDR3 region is CASTLGGGTIDGDTEAFF. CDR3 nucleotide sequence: TGTGCCAGCACACTCGGGGGAGGGACAATAGATGGGGACACTGAAGCTTTCTTT.